A selection of T cell receptor beta chains follows, all from one sample in a study of T cell responses to AZD1222 COVID-19 vaccine. The table came from immunoSEQ multiplex PCR; TCRdb's copy has only in-frame clones and leaves some out. The sample yields tens of thousands of clones, roughly nine tenths seen once. The starting material was peripheral blood, obtained on day 0 of AZD1222 vaccination. All receptors come from an adult in good health. Each CDR3 is given with its conserved first and last residue. D genes are given only for firm matches. Clone size is stated in some rows and not others, as once, few, many or a class when expanded.

v_gene	abundance	j_gene	d_gene	CDR3nt	CDR3aa
TRBV29-1	-	TRBJ2-7	-	TGCAGCGTTTTCGGCGGAGGGTCCGAGCAGTACTTC	CSVFGGGSEQYF
TRBV6-5	-	TRBJ2-7	TRBD1	TGTGCCAGCAGTTCCCCCGGACAGGGTTCCTACGAGCAGTACTTC	CASSSPGQGSYEQYF
TRBV5-8	-	TRBJ1-5	-	TGTGCCAGCAGTCTTCGGGGTCAGCCCCAGCATTTT	CASSLRGQPQHF
TRBV21-1	-	TRBJ1-1	-	TGTGCCAGCCCCAGACAGCTCTTGAACACTGAAGCTTTCTTT	CASPRQLLNTEAFF
TRBV5-1	-	TRBJ2-5	TRBD1	TGCGCCAGCAGCGCTTCCGGGACAGGGGAAGGAGAGACCCAGTACTTC	CASSASGTGEGETQYF
TRBV19	-	TRBJ1-1	TRBD1	TGTGCCAGTTCAAACAGGGGGGGTGAAGCTTTCTTT	CASSNRGGEAFF
TRBV3-1/TRBV3-2	-	TRBJ1-2	-	TGTGCCAGCAGCCAAGGACGGGCCGGCTACACCTTC	CASSQGRAGYTF
TRBV11-3	once	TRBJ1-2	-	TGTGCCAGCAGCTTGTCTGGCTATGGCTACACCTTC	CASSLSGYGYTF
TRBV25-1	-	TRBJ2-6	-	TGTGCCAGCAGTGAGGTCACGGGGGCCAACGTCCTGACTTTC	CASSEVTGANVLTF
TRBV20-1	-	TRBJ1-1	-	TGCAGTGCTAGTCCGGTGCGGGGGGGCATCGAAGCTTTCTTT	CSASPVRGGIEAFF
TRBV5-3	-	TRBJ2-1	TRBD2	TGTGCCAGAAGCCTAGGACTAGCGGGGGAGCACAATGAGCAGTTCTTC	CARSLGLAGEHNEQFF
TRBV20-1	-	TRBJ1-2	-	TGCAGTGCTAGAGATGAATATGGCTACACCTTC	CSARDEYGYTF
TRBV30	-	TRBJ1-6	-	TGTGCCTGGAGCTTAGAGGCTAATTCACCCCTCCACTTT	CAWSLEANSPLHF
TRBV11-2	many	TRBJ1-5	TRBD1	TGTGCCAGCAGCTTAAGCTCAGGGGGCCAGCCCCAGCATTTT	CASSLSSGGQPQHF
TRBV6-4	-	TRBJ1-6	-	TGTGCCAGCAGCCCTGGGGGTAATTCACCCCTCCACTTT	CASSPGGNSPLHF
TRBV7-2	-	TRBJ1-5	-	TGTGCCAGCAGCTTAGTTGGGGGATCGAGCAATCAGCCCCAGCATTTT	CASSLVGGSSNQPQHF
TRBV11-3	-	TRBJ1-2	-	TGTGCCAGCAGCTTTCCCGAGGACGGACGCTATGGCTACACCTTC	CASSFPEDGRYGYTF
TRBV7-8	-	TRBJ1-1	TRBD1	TGTGCCAGCAGCCCTCCGACAGGGGGAGTTGGCACTGAAGCTTTCTTT	CASSPPTGGVGTEAFF
TRBV11-3	-	TRBJ2-5	TRBD2	TGTGCCAGCAGCTCCGGGGGGGCCCAGTACTTC	CASSSGGAQYF
TRBV7-2	-	TRBJ1-1	-	TGTGCCAGCAGCCCACTGGGACTTAGGAACACTGAAGCTTTCTTT	CASSPLGLRNTEAFF